This T cell receptor beta chain was identified during a study of cytomegalovirus exposure and HLA in healthy donors. Study conclusions and caveats: CMV serostatus was the only immune exposure information that was available.

The CDR3 loop spans 14 amino acids. CDR1 SEHNR and CDR2 FQNEAQ come from the germline V gene (reference sequence). After removal of 6 bases from V and 3 bases from J, the junction contained 4 bases not matched to a gene. A word on this clone: Its target is not known.

This PCR relied on a set of 60 Vbeta primers and 13 Jbeta primers. Method: immunoSEQ multiplex PCR; TCRdb's copy keeps in-frame clones and lacks some. Seen here are around 160,000 clones, around 76% observed once, and the top ten hold 1%. The sequenced sample consisted of PBMCs. V gene TRBV7-9 combines with J gene TRBJ2-5; TRBD2 agrees at 10 bases. This sequence originates from a woman in her 40s in good health and CMV-seronegative. The CDR3 region is CASSPGLAEETQYF. CDR3 sequence (DNA): TGTGCCAGCAGTCCCGGACTAGCGGAAGAGACCCAGTACTTC.